These 6 T cell receptor beta chains originate from one sample sequenced in a study of T cells after yellow fever vaccination. A single record per CDR3 protein comes from TCRdb applying MiXCR to the 5' RACE reads. The sample comprises about 320,000 distinct CDR3 sequences, about 10% of which are singletons, and around 3.2% rests with the top ten. The sample in question was CD4+ T cells sorted from PBMCs, obtained 45 days after the yellow fever booster vaccination. The receptor source for this set is a man between 18 and 29 years old who received the YFV17D yellow fever vaccine.

At least ten counts were recorded for this clonotype. The chain carries TRBV5-1 and TRBJ2-3; D uncertain. CDR1 and CDR2 (germline): SGHRS, YFSETQ. The CDR3 has 14 residues. Trimming removed 7 bases at V and 4 bases at J, with 16 bases between. The CDR3 nucleotides read TGCGCCAGCCAAGTGCCCGCCCGTCCAGATACGCAGTATTTT. It yields the protein CASQVPARPDTQYF.

This CDR3 reads CASSSIPGPVVETQYF. The CDR3 DNA follows: TGTGCCAGCAGCTCGATCCCGGGACCCGTGGTTGAGACCCAGTACTTC. V and J are TRBV7-6 and TRBJ2-5; TRBD1 or TRBD2 may be the D gene (5 bases each). Deletions cut 4 bases from V and 5 bases from J, with 20 bases between. The CDR3 loop spans 16 amino acids. Germline CDR1 reads SGHVS; CDR2 reads FNYEAQ.

CDR3 amino acids: CASSDPTTGTQYF. As DNA, the CDR3 is TGTGCCAGCAGTGACCCCACGACAGGGACCCAGTACTTC. This sequence joins TRBV6-1 and TRBJ2-5, with D possibly matching TRBD1 (6 bases). The CDR3 consists of 13 residues. Trimming took 3 bases from V and 7 from J, leaving 12 bases between them. Germline lookup yields CDR1 MNHNS and CDR2 SASEGT.

This clonotype has a handful of counts. V is TRBV12-3 or TRBV12-4 and J is TRBJ2-1, with 9 bases aligning to TRBD2. The CDR3 length is 15 residues. V trimming: 6 bases; J trimming: 3 bases; junction bases outside the gene matches: 6. Written as DNA, the CDR3 is TGTGCCAGCAGGGGAGGACTAGCGCGCTACAATGAGCAGTTCTTC. It codes for CASRGGLARYNEQFF.

J is TRBJ2-2 and V is TRBV19; TRBD2 is a possible D gene (5 bases). V was pared by 3 bases and J by 5 bases, with 10 bases between. CDR3 length equals 14 residues. From germline, CDR1 is LNHDA and CDR2 SQIVND (reference sequence). The CDR3 nucleotides read TGTGCCAGTAGTATCCTCGGGAAAACCGGGGAGCTGTTTTTT. As protein: CASSILGKTGELFF.

There are many counts of this clonotype. This rearrangement joins TRBV7-2 to TRBJ1-6; 10 bases align to TRBD1. Losses at the gene ends were 4 bases for V and 9 bases for J; bases not matched to a gene: 6. Germline V gene data show CDR1 as SGHTA and CDR2 as FQGNSA. The CDR3 loop spans 15 amino acids. The CDR3 coding sequence is TGTGCCAGCAGCTCCCGACAGGGGGCTCGTTCACCCCTCCACTTT. Its translation: CASSSRQGARSPLHF.